A selection of T cell receptor beta chains follows, all from one sample in a study of blood T cell repertoires in COVID-19. Data came from immunoSEQ multiplex PCR; TCRdb stores just in-frame clones and leaves some out. The sample records some 14,000 clones, less than 80% being singletons. The sample comprised peripheral blood. These receptors were collected from a man aged 65 to 79 with acute or convalescent COVID-19. The CDR3 runs from the conserved cysteine through the conserved F or W. The D gene is left open where the match is weak. Only part of the rows carry a size: once, few, many, or a class if the clone is expanded.

d_call j_call clone_size v_call cdr3_nt cdr3_aa
TRBD2 TRBJ2-1 - TRBV5-4 TGTGCCAGCAGCCTACGGACTAGGAAGAATGAGCAGTTCTTC CASSLRTRKNEQFF
- TRBJ2-2 - TRBV9 TGTGCCAGCAGCGGCCAGGATAACACCGGGGAGCTGTTTTTT CASSGQDNTGELFF
- TRBJ2-3 - TRBV6-5 TGTGCCAGCAGTTACGGTAGTGAGGCAGATACGCAGTATTTT CASSYGSEADTQYF
- TRBJ1-3 - TRBV12-3/TRBV12-4 TGTGCCAGCGGCCGGAGCTCTGGAAACACCATATATTTT CASGRSSGNTIYF
TRBD1 TRBJ1-6 - TRBV4-1 TGCGCCAGCAGCCAAGTCGAGACAGGGGGCAATTCACCCCTCCACTTT CASSQVETGGNSPLHF
- TRBJ2-1 - TRBV12-5 TGTGCTAGTGGTTTGAATCGCGTCGTTGTCTTC CASGLNRVVVF
TRBD2 TRBJ2-7 - TRBV6-5 TGTGCCAGCAGTAACGGAGGGAGGGCCAACGAGCAGTACTTC CASSNGGRANEQYF
- TRBJ2-7 - TRBV27 TGTGCCAGCAGTTTAATGGGAAGAGGGTCCTCCTACGAGCAGTACTTC CASSLMGRGSSYEQYF
- TRBJ1-2 few TRBV13 TGTGCCAGCAGCCTCGAGGGTGGTGCCTATGGCTACACCTTC CASSLEGGAYGYTF
TRBD1 TRBJ2-7 - TRBV28 TGTGCCAGCGAAGACAGGGGGCGCGACGAGCAGTACTTC CASEDRGRDEQYF